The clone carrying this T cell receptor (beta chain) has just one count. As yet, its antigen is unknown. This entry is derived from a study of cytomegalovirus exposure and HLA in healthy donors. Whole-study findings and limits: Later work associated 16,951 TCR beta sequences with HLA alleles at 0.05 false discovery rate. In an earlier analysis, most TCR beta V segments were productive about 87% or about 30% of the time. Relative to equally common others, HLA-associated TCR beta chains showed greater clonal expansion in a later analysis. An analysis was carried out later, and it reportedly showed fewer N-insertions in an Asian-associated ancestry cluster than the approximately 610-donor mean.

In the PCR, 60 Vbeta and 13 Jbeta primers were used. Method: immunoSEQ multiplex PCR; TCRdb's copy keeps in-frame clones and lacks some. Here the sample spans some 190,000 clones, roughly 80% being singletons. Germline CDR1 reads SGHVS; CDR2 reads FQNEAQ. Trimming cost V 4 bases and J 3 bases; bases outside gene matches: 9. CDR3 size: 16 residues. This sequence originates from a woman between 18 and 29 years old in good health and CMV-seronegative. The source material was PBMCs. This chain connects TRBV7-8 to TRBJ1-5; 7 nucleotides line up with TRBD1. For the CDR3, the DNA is TGTGCCAGCAGCTCCCTGCCGGGACAGCTCAATCAGCCCCAGCATTTT. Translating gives CASSSLPGQLNQPQHF.